The TCR beta chain described here comes from a study of blood T cell repertoires in COVID-19 (dated by TCRdb to the early 2020s). In the study overall: Samples covering the acute and convalescent phases of COVID-19 were provided by collaborators in the United States, Italy and Spain. The dataset comprised deeply sampled blood TCRbeta repertoires from subjects exposed to, actively infected with, or recovered from COVID-19. The sample metadata nearly always contained a de-identified subject ID, COVID-19 status, age in years and sex. Samples came from the ongoing ImmuneRACE study (first 160 participants) plus 1,254 subjects from 6 global collaborators. The repertoires were released in a freely available public database meant as a resource for research on the immune response to SARS-CoV-2. Where available, HLA class I and class II types were taken from metadata supplied by the sample provider and were not determined by assay-based typing. The prospective study material was composed of cDNA or gDNA derived from T cells, B-cell-depleted T cells, or PBMCs.

One collaborating source in Seattle enrolled patients while the patients were actively infected and followed the patients over time throughout the course of disease. Collaborating institutions collected whole blood in K2EDTA tubes following their own protocols. For TCRbeta analysis, collaborators shipped samples as frozen whole blood, isolated PBMCs, or DNA extracted from either of those sample types. A word on this clone: Its antigen specificity is not known. Nothing much larger sits one base from this clone, and base qualities are not available.

At the junction V is shortened by 6 bases and J by 3 bases; bases outside the gene matches: 2. The germline V gene yields LGHNA for CDR1 and YNFKEQ for CDR2. There are 14 amino acids in the CDR3, from cysteine to phenylalanine inclusive. Only the CDR3 portion is preserved as DNA: 42 bases, with reading frame beginning at the first base. TCRbeta CDR3 regions were amplified from genomic DNA by means of the immunoSEQ Assay, a bias-controlled multiplex PCR. The study's own analysis went as follows. The number of nucleated cells in each sample was estimated by amplification of reference gene primers within the assay. To quantify the absolute abundance of each unique TCRbeta CDR3 rearrangement, sequence reads were collapsed and filtered. For each sample, productive Simpson clonality was calculated as the square root of Simpson's diversity index over productive rearrangements. The source is immuneACCESS, and TCRdb retained only in-frame sequences with V and J called. Part of the clones is not carried over; for the studies checked, unresolved V genes explain less than half of this, and the remainder is unexplained. V, J and clone size are taken as reported in that table, and D and trimming were inferred from the DNA itself. This sample holds hundreds of thousands of clones; about 88% were observed only once. The ten biggest clones cover around 14% of the sample.

The investigation overall reported the following: The amount of clinical and demographic metadata varied by source and participant and was provided uncurated.

The receptor comes from a woman in her seventies with COVID-19, enrolled during active disease. The receptor chain draws on TRBV4-2 and TRBJ2-1; TRBD2 agrees with 10 junctional bases. Sequencing input: peripheral blood. The base sequence is TGTGCCAGCAGGAGCGGGGGGGACTACAATGAGCAGTTCTTC. This gives the protein CASRSGGDYNEQFF.